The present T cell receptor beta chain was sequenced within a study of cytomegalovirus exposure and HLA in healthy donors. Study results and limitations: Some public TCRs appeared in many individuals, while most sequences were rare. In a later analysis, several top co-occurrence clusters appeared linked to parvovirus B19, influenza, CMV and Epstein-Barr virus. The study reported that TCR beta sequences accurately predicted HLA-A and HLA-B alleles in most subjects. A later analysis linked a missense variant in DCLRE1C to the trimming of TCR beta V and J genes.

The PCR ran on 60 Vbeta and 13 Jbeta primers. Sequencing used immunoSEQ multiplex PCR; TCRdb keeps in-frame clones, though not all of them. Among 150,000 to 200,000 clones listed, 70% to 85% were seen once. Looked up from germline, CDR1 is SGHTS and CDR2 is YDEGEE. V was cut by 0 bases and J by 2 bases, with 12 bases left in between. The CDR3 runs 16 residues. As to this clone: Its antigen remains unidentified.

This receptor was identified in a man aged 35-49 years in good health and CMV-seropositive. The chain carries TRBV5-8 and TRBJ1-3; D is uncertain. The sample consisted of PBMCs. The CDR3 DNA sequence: TGTGCCAGCAGCTTGGCCGGCGGGATCCCTGGAAACACCATATATTTT. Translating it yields CASSLAGGIPGNTIYF.